Listed below are T cell receptor beta chains from one sample, sequenced in a study of Graves' ophthalmopathy and Graves' hyperthyroidism. TCRdb itself ran the multiplex PCR reads through MiXCR, one entry per CDR3 protein. The table shows about 160,000 distinct CDR3 sequences, with 39% occurring only once. Sequenced material: peripheral blood. The receptors were gathered from a man aged 25-40 years with Graves' ophthalmopathy. The CDR3 runs from the conserved cysteine through the conserved F or W. The D gene is left open where the match is weak. Only part of the rows carry a size: once, few, many, or a class if the clone is expanded.

TRBV12-5,once,TRBJ1-1,.,CASGLEVGTEAFF,TGTGCTAGTGGTTTGGAAGTTGGGACTGAAGCTTTCTTT
TRBV7-2,many,TRBJ1-5,.,CASSFRRGNQPQHF,TGTGCCAGCAGCTTCAGGAGGGGCAATCAGCCCCAGCATTTT
TRBV2,.,TRBJ2-4,.,CASSEPSKAKNIQYF,TGTGCCAGCAGTGAACCTAGTAAGGCCAAAAACATTCAGTACTTC
TRBV6-2/TRBV6-3,.,TRBJ1-5,.,CASSNDEDNSGNQPQHF,TGTGCCAGCAGTAACGATGAAGATAACAGTGGCAATCAGCCCCAGCATTTT
TRBV28,.,TRBJ2-7,TRBD2,CASSSAGGPWGEQYF,TGTGCCAGCAGTTCCGCGGGAGGGCCTTGGGGAGAGCAGTACTTC
TRBV20-1,.,TRBJ1-1,.,CSARPPNTEAFF,TGCAGTGCTAGACCCCCGAACACTGAAGCTTTCTTT
TRBV6-2/TRBV6-3,many,TRBJ2-2,TRBD2,CASSYSGTTTGELFF,TGTGCCAGCAGTTACTCCGGGACTACTACCGGGGAGCTGTTTTTT
TRBV10-1,.,TRBJ2-7,.,CASSGTGNEQYF,TGCGCCAGCAGTGGTACAGGGAACGAGCAGTACTTC
TRBV6-1,.,TRBJ1-6,.,CASSLRTDYNSPLHF,TGTGCCAGCAGTCTAAGGACTGATTATAATTCACCCCTCCACTTT
TRBV6-2/TRBV6-3,many,TRBJ2-7,.,CASSSPWDEQYF,TGTGCCAGCAGTTCCCCTTGGGACGAGCAGTACTTC
TRBV15,few,TRBJ1-1,.,CATSGTLNTEAFF,TGTGCCACCAGCGGCACGTTGAACACTGAAGCTTTCTTT
TRBV28,.,TRBJ2-7,.,CASSQRHTYEQYF,TGTGCCAGCAGTCAACGACACACCTACGAGCAGTACTTC
TRBV7-2,many,TRBJ2-7,TRBD2,CASSLAGTTLPYEQYF,TGTGCCAGCAGCTTAGCCGGGACTACTCTTCCCTACGAGCAGTACTTC
TRBV6-5,many,TRBJ1-3,.,CASSKGTVSGNTIYF,TGTGCCAGCAGCAAAGGGACGGTCTCTGGAAACACCATATATTTT
TRBV6-2/TRBV6-3,.,TRBJ1-2,.,CASSSTQPLVGYTF,TGTGCCAGCAGTTCGACACAACCTCTCGTTGGCTACACCTTC
TRBV28,.,TRBJ2-7,.,CASKIPGSAYEQYF,TGTGCCAGCAAGATACCCGGATCCGCCTACGAGCAGTACTTC
TRBV12-3/TRBV12-4,many,TRBJ2-7,.,CASSLVPSGDEQYF,TGTGCCAGCAGTCTGGTTCCCAGTGGAGACGAGCAGTACTTC
TRBV6-2/TRBV6-3,.,TRBJ1-5,.,CASSRLGGGNQPQHF,TGTGCCAGCAGTCGCCTTGGGGGGGGCAATCAGCCCCAGCATTTT
TRBV20-1,.,TRBJ1-5,TRBD1,CSAMDRGESNQPQHF,TGCAGTGCTATGGACAGGGGGGAATCCAATCAGCCCCAGCATTTT
TRBV28,many,TRBJ2-7,TRBD2,CASSLWAGVPYEQYF,TGTGCCAGCAGTTTGTGGGCGGGAGTACCCTACGAGCAGTACTTC
TRBV14,.,TRBJ2-7,TRBD1,CASSQGRTGGNEQYF,TGTGCCAGCAGCCAAGGACGGACAGGGGGCAACGAGCAGTACTTC
TRBV6-5,many,TRBJ2-4,TRBD2,CASSSGTSGRVAKNIQYF,TGTGCCAGCAGTTCCGGGACTAGCGGGAGAGTGGCCAAAAACATTCAGTACTTC
TRBV28,.,TRBJ1-2,TRBD1,CASSPIGQAKVDYGYTF,TGTGCCAGCAGTCCCATCGGACAGGCCAAGGTCGACTATGGCTACACCTTC
TRBV2,.,TRBJ2-7,TRBD2,CASSQDLAGDDEQYF,TGTGCCAGCAGCCAAGATTTAGCGGGAGACGACGAGCAGTACTTC
TRBV30,many,TRBJ2-5,.,CAWTSARETQYF,TGTGCCTGGACTAGCGCAAGGGAGACCCAGTACTTC
TRBV20-1,few,TRBJ1-5,.,CSAEGRGEHF,TGCAGTGCGGAGGGCAGGGGTGAGCATTTT
TRBV28,many,TRBJ1-1,.,CASTFLFRGLDTEAFF,TGTGCCAGCACATTCCTTTTCAGGGGTTTAGACACTGAAGCTTTCTTT
TRBV7-6,many,TRBJ2-5,TRBD1,CASSFSAGGETQYF,TGTGCCAGCAGCTTTTCGGCAGGGGGAGAGACCCAGTACTTC
TRBV11-2,many,TRBJ1-2,.,CASSPPGIHPTMIPGYTF,TGTGCCAGCAGCCCTCCGGGAATCCACCCAACTATGATTCCTGGCTACACCTTC
TRBV7-2,many,TRBJ2-5,.,CASIPWGGREETQYF,TGTGCCAGCATCCCATGGGGGGGGCGGGAAGAGACCCAGTACTTC
TRBV28,many,TRBJ2-7,TRBD1,CASRAGTGAYEQYF,TGTGCCAGCAGAGCCGGGACAGGGGCCTACGAGCAGTACTTC
TRBV12-3/TRBV12-4,.,TRBJ2-7,.,CASSFRAGEQYF,TGTGCCAGCAGTTTCAGGGCCGGCGAGCAGTACTTC
TRBV12-3/TRBV12-4,many,TRBJ2-7,.,CASSLDELDGEQYF,TGTGCCAGCAGTTTAGATGAGTTGGACGGCGAGCAGTACTTC
TRBV7-2,many,TRBJ1-5,.,CASSLVWGDQPQHF,TGTGCCAGCAGCTTAGTGTGGGGCGATCAGCCCCAGCATTTT
TRBV5-6,.,TRBJ2-7,TRBD1,CASSSYGTGGYEQYF,TGTGCCAGCAGCTCATATGGGACAGGGGGCTACGAGCAGTACTTC
TRBV7-2,.,TRBJ2-7,.,CASSSPMTYEQYF,TGTGCCAGCAGCTCCCCTATGACCTACGAGCAGTACTTC
TRBV12-3/TRBV12-4,.,TRBJ2-7,.,CASSYTSGEQYF,TGTGCCAGCAGTTACACCTCGGGGGAGCAGTACTTC
TRBV12-3/TRBV12-4,many,TRBJ2-2,TRBD1,CASRRTGNTGELFF,TGTGCCAGCAGAAGGACAGGGAACACCGGGGAGCTGTTTTTT
TRBV9,many,TRBJ1-1,.,CASSVEEGNTEAFF,TGTGCCAGCAGCGTAGAGGAGGGAAACACTGAAGCTTTCTTT
TRBV6-2/TRBV6-3,.,TRBJ2-5,TRBD1,CASSKGQGVSETQYF,TGTGCCAGCAGTAAGGGACAGGGTGTATCGGAGACCCAGTACTTC
TRBV18,.,TRBJ1-1,.,CASSPRGHLNTEAFF,TGTGCCAGCTCACCACGGGGCCATCTGAACACTGAAGCTTTCTTT
TRBV29-1,once,TRBJ2-5,.,CSVEEGGNSPSLVETQYF,TGCAGCGTTGAAGAAGGGGGGAACAGCCCATCGTTAGTAGAGACCCAGTACTTC
TRBV12-3/TRBV12-4,many,TRBJ1-2,TRBD1,CASSSFGQGNYGYTF,TGTGCCAGCAGTTCCTTTGGACAGGGAAACTATGGCTACACCTTC
TRBV6-2/TRBV6-3,.,TRBJ1-1,TRBD1,CASSYSRTGGVWDTEAFF,TGTGCCAGCAGTTACTCGAGGACAGGGGGCGTTTGGGACACTGAAGCTTTCTTT
TRBV13,many,TRBJ1-1,.,CASSSAGGRAEAFF,TGTGCCAGCAGCTCCGCCGGAGGGCGGGCTGAAGCTTTCTTT
TRBV10-3,.,TRBJ1-1,.,CAISDFGGTEAFF,TGTGCCATCAGTGACTTCGGAGGCACTGAAGCTTTCTTT
TRBV2,once,TRBJ1-2,.,CASTTGNHYGYTF,TGTGCCAGCACTACAGGGAATCACTATGGCTACACCTTC
TRBV6-5,many,TRBJ1-5,.,CASGGSSNQPQHF,TGTGCCAGCGGAGGGAGTAGCAATCAGCCCCAGCATTTT